This T cell receptor (beta chain) was observed in a study of T cell responses to AZD1222 COVID-19 vaccine. Background on the study: Recipients boosted at about 4 weeks or about 12 weeks are pooled. General study points: Spike-wide coverage was observed for vaccine-associated CD4 TCRs, with dominant responses at 160-218 and 743-854. Donors, mostly white British, included more females; clonal diversity was possibly underestimated.

As for this clone: Its antigen is unidentified.

Clones were sequenced by immunoSEQ multiplex PCR, and TCRdb holds only the in-frame ones, with some missing. This sample yields 150,000 to 200,000 clones, of which approximately 94% are seen a single time; 7.5% to 10% belongs to the top ten. This material consisted of peripheral blood, taken on day 0 of AZD1222 vaccination. The clonotype originates from an adult in good health.

CDR3 DNA: TGTGCCAGCAGCCCCCCAAGTGGTGGCAGTAGCTCCTACGAGCAGTACTTC. This encodes CASSPPSGGSSSYEQYF. The rearrangement links TRBV14 to TRBJ2-7, with D unresolved. Germline V gene sequence: CDR1 SGHDN, CDR2 FVKESK. This CDR3 is 17 amino acids long. V was cut by 4 bases and J by 0 bases, with 19 bases left in between.